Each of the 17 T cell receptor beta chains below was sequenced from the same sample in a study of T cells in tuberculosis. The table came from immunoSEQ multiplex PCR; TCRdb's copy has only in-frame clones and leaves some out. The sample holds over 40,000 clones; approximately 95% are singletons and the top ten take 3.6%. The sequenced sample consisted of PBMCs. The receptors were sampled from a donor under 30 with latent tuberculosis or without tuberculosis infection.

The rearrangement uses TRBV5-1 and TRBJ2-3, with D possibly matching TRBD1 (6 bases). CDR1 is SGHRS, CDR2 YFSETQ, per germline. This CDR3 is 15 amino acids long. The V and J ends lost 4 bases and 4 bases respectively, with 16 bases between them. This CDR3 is CASSRQTGLADTQYF. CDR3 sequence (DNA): TGCGCCAGCAGCCGACAAACAGGGCTTGCAGATACGCAGTATTTT.

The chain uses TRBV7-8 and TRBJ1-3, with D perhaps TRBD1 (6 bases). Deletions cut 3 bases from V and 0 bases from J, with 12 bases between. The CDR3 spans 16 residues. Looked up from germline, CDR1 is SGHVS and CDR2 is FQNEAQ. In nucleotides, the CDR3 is TGTGCCAGCAGCTTCAAACAGGGAATCTCTGGAAACACCATATATTTT. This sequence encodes CASSFKQGISGNTIYF.

This CDR3 is CASSSRTGGNEQYF. The CDR3 nucleotides are TGTGCCAGCAGCTCCCGGACAGGGGGAAACGAGCAGTACTTC. The chain links TRBV9 to TRBJ2-7, with 10 bases fitting TRBD1. With 4 bases clipped from V and 5 bases from J, the junction kept 6 bases outside the gene matches. Germline CDR1 and CDR2: SGDLS and YYNGEE. The CDR3 has 14 residues.

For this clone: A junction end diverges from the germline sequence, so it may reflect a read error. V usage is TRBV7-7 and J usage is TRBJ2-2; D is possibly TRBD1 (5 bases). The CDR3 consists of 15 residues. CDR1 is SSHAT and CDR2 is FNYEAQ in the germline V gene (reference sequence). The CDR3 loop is CASSLTDTNTGELFF. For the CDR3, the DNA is TGTGCTAGCAGCTTAACGGACACGAACACCGGGGAGCTGTTTTTT.

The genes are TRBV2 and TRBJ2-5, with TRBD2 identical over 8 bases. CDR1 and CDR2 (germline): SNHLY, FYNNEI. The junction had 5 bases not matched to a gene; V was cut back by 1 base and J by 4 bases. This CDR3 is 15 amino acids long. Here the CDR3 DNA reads TGTGCCAGCAGTGAAGTCGGGGGGGCGGGAGAGACCCAGTACTTC. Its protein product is CASSEVGGAGETQYF. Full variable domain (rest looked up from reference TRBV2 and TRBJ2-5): EPEVTQTPSHQVTQMGQEVILRCVPISNHLYFYWYRQILGQKVEFLVSFYNNEISEKSEIFDDQFSVERPDGSNFTLKIRSTKLEDSAMYFCASSEVGGAGETQYFGPGTRLLVL.

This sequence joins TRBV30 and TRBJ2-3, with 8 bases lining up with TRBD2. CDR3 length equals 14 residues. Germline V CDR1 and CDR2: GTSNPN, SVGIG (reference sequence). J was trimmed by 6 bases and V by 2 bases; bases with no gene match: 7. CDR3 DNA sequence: TGTGCCTGGAGTAGCGGGGGCCTGCCGGATACGCAGTATTTT. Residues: CAWSSGGLPDTQYF.

CDR3 protein: CSAPGQGSGCEQYF. The CDR3 nucleotides read TGCAGCGCACCGGGACAGGGTAGCGGTTGCGAGCAGTACTTC. The chain employs TRBV29-1 and TRBJ2-7, with 9 bases identical to TRBD1. The J segment lost 6 bases and the V segment lost 7 bases, leaving 13 bases of the junction unmatched. The CDR3 length is 14 residues. Germline V gene data show CDR1 as SQVTM and CDR2 as ANQGSEA.

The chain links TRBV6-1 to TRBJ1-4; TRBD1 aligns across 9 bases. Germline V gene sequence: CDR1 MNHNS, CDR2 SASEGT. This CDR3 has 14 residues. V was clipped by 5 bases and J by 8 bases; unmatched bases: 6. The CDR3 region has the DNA TGTGCCAGCAGTCGGGACAGGGTTGACGAAAAACTGTTTTTT. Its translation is CASSRDRVDEKLFF.

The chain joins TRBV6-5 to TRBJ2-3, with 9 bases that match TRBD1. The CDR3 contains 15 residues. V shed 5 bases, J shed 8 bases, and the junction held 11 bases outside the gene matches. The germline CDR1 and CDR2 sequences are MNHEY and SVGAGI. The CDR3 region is CASSRTRDRVGTQYF. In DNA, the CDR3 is TGTGCCAGCAGTCGAACCCGGGACAGGGTTGGTACGCAGTATTTT.

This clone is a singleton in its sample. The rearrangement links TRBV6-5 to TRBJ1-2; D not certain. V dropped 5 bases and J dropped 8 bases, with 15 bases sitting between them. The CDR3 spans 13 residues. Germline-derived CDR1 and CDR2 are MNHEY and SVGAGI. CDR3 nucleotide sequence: TGTGCCAGCAGTCATGACATTAATATCGGCTACACCTTC. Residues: CASSHDINIGYTF.

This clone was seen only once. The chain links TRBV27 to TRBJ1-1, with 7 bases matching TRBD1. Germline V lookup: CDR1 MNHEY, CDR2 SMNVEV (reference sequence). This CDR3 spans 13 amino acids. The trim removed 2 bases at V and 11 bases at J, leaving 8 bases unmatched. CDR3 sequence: CASSLLQTGNAFF. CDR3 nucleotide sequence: TGTGCCAGCAGTTTACTCCAGACAGGGAACGCTTTCTTT.

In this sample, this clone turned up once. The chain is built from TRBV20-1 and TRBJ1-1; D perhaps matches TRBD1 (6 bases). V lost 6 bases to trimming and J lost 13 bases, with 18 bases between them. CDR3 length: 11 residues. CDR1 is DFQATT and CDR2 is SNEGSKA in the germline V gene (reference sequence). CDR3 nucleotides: TGCAGTGCGCCACAGGGTTTGGGGTTTTTCTTT. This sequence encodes CSAPQGLGFFF.

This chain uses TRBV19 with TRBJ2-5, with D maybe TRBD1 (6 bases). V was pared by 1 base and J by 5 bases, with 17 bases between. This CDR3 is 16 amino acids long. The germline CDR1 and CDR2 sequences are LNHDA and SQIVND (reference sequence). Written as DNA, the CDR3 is TGTGCCAGTAGTATAGTTCCGGGACATCGGAAGGAGACCCAGTACTTC. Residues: CASSIVPGHRKETQYF.

The CDR3 sequence: CASSLAKGQTYEQYF. The CDR3 DNA sequence: TGCGCCAGCAGCTTGGCCAAGGGACAGACCTACGAGCAGTACTTC. The chain carries TRBV5-1 and TRBJ2-7; 7 positions agree with TRBD1. The germline CDR1 and CDR2 sequences are SGHRS and YFSETQ. The CDR3 extends over 15 amino acids. V gave up 0 bases and J gave up 2 bases; unmatched junction bases: 5.

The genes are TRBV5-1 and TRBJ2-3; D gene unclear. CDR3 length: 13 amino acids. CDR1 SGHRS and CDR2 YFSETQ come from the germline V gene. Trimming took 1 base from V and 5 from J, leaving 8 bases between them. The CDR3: CASSLTVEDTQYF. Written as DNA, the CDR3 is TGCGCCAGCAGCTTGACAGTGGAAGATACGCAGTATTTT.

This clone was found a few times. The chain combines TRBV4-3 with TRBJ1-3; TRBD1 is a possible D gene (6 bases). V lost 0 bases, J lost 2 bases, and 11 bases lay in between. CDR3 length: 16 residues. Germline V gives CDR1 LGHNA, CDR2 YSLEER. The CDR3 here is CASSQEQGFTGNTIYF. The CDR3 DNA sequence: TGCGCCAGCAGCCAAGAGCAGGGGTTTACTGGAAACACCATATATTTT.

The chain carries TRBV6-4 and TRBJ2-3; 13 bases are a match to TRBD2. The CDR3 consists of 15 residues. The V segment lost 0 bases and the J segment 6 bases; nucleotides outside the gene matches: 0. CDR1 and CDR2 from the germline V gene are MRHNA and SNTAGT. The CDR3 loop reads CASSDSTSGGDTQYF. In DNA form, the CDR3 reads TGTGCCAGCAGTGACTCGACTAGCGGGGGGGATACGCAGTATTTT.